The entry that follows covers one T cell receptor beta chain sequence. The sample comes from a study of blood T cell repertoires in COVID-19. The wider study: Both acute and convalescent COVID-19 samples were obtained from the United States, Italy and Spain.

Libraries were prepared by immunoSEQ multiplex PCR; TCRdb keeps only in-frame clonotypes and omits some of them. The sample lists roughly 260,000 clones; about nine tenths were seen once. Researchers sorted participants into cohorts using their self-reported clinical history. Sequencing was performed on PBMCs or T cells enriched from blood (not recorded which). The sequence came from a woman aged 25 to 39 with acute COVID-19.

The CDR3 nucleotides read TGTGCCAGCAGCGTTCTCTCCCGTACTGGGGCCAACGTCCTGACTTTC. This translates into CASSVLSRTGANVLTF. J is TRBJ2-6 and V is TRBV5-6; D ambiguous. CDR3 size: 16 residues. V lost 4 bases, J lost 2 bases, and 13 bases lay in between. The germline gives CDR1 SGHDT, CDR2 YYEEEE.